A selection of T cell receptor beta chains follows, all from one sample in a study of blood T cell repertoires in COVID-19. TCRdb's copy holds only in-frame clones and misses some; the assay was immunoSEQ multiplex PCR. This sample has 150,000 to 200,000 clones; roughly 80% occur once, and the top ten carry 15% to 20%. The sequenced sample was peripheral blood. These receptors were taken from a man aged 60 to 75 with active or convalescent COVID-19. Each CDR3 is given with its conserved first and last residue. D genes are given only for firm matches.

j_gene: TRBJ1-1; d_gene: -; v_gene: TRBV5-4; CDR3aa: CASRGGDGTEAFF
j_gene: TRBJ2-1; d_gene: -; v_gene: TRBV19; CDR3aa: CASSTPQGGHEQFF
j_gene: TRBJ2-5; d_gene: TRBD1; v_gene: TRBV25-1; CDR3aa: CASSDPRTGQETQYF
j_gene: TRBJ1-3; d_gene: TRBD1; v_gene: TRBV7-9; CDR3aa: CASSSDRVLTGNTIYF
j_gene: TRBJ2-5; d_gene: -; v_gene: TRBV14; CDR3aa: CASSQERRRETQYF
j_gene: TRBJ1-3; d_gene: TRBD1; v_gene: TRBV6-6; CDR3aa: CASSPTGTGKAGNTIYF
j_gene: TRBJ2-1; d_gene: TRBD1; v_gene: TRBV12-5; CDR3aa: CASGFWDRSYNEQFF
j_gene: TRBJ2-3; d_gene: TRBD2; v_gene: TRBV7-9; CDR3aa: CASGRLAQTDTQYF
j_gene: TRBJ2-4; d_gene: TRBD1; v_gene: TRBV5-4; CDR3aa: CASSRPGTGTDIQYF
j_gene: TRBJ2-5; d_gene: -; v_gene: TRBV18; CDR3aa: CASSPAGIGETQYF
j_gene: TRBJ2-1; d_gene: -; v_gene: TRBV4-1; CDR3aa: CASSRSLLGGDEQFF
j_gene: TRBJ2-1; d_gene: -; v_gene: TRBV1; CDR3aa: CTSSQAGTSGRGTNEQFF
j_gene: TRBJ1-2; d_gene: -; v_gene: TRBV9; CDR3aa: CASSVEKEGLGGYTF
j_gene: TRBJ2-1; d_gene: -; v_gene: TRBV6-5; CDR3aa: CASSYSVPPTYNEQFF
j_gene: TRBJ2-3; d_gene: -; v_gene: TRBV19; CDR3aa: CASSWKSGYDTQYF
j_gene: TRBJ2-7; d_gene: TRBD1; v_gene: TRBV24-1; CDR3aa: CATSDWDREGEQYF
j_gene: TRBJ1-6; d_gene: -; v_gene: TRBV6-5; CDR3aa: CASSYSRKSNSPLHF
j_gene: TRBJ2-5; d_gene: -; v_gene: TRBV5-5; CDR3aa: CASSLAAERQTQYF
j_gene: TRBJ2-1; d_gene: -; v_gene: TRBV19; CDR3aa: CASSINFRGYNEQFF
j_gene: TRBJ2-1; d_gene: -; v_gene: TRBV19; CDR3aa: CASSIGGGGEQFF
j_gene: TRBJ2-1; d_gene: -; v_gene: TRBV10-3; CDR3aa: CAISLGDFNNEQFF
j_gene: TRBJ1-5; d_gene: TRBD1; v_gene: TRBV7-9; CDR3aa: CASSFTGVDQPQHF
j_gene: TRBJ1-6; d_gene: -; v_gene: TRBV4-3; CDR3aa: CASSQDPLRGGYNSPLHF
j_gene: TRBJ2-3; d_gene: TRBD2; v_gene: TRBV5-1; CDR3aa: CASTPGGGLTDTQYF
j_gene: TRBJ2-7; d_gene: TRBD1; v_gene: TRBV27; CDR3aa: CASSSTGSRVYF
j_gene: TRBJ2-3; d_gene: TRBD1; v_gene: TRBV19; CDR3aa: CASSTGGLGTDTQYF
j_gene: TRBJ2-7; d_gene: -; v_gene: TRBV30; CDR3aa: CAWSRRLPYEQYF
j_gene: TRBJ2-1; d_gene: TRBD2; v_gene: TRBV7-3; CDR3aa: CASSLSGTTNEQFF
j_gene: TRBJ2-1; d_gene: TRBD2; v_gene: TRBV6-2/TRBV6-3; CDR3aa: CASNPRTRGNEQFF
j_gene: TRBJ2-2; d_gene: TRBD1; v_gene: TRBV7-8; CDR3aa: CASSVYRGRGTGELFF
j_gene: TRBJ1-2; d_gene: -; v_gene: TRBV5-8; CDR3aa: CASSLKTDNYGYTF
j_gene: TRBJ2-7; d_gene: -; v_gene: TRBV5-6; CDR3aa: CASSFRGEQYF
j_gene: TRBJ2-7; d_gene: -; v_gene: TRBV5-4; CDR3aa: CAGSSWDTYEQYF
j_gene: TRBJ2-5; d_gene: -; v_gene: TRBV5-1; CDR3aa: CASSLVPGKETQYF
j_gene: TRBJ1-2; d_gene: TRBD1; v_gene: TRBV7-2; CDR3aa: CASSFGQAGYGYTF
j_gene: TRBJ1-1; d_gene: -; v_gene: TRBV25-1; CDR3aa: CASSPGGRGTEAFF
j_gene: TRBJ1-5; d_gene: TRBD1; v_gene: TRBV24-1; CDR3aa: CATSETGGGQPQHF
j_gene: TRBJ2-1; d_gene: -; v_gene: TRBV5-1; CDR3aa: CASTPGDLSNEQFF
j_gene: TRBJ2-3; d_gene: -; v_gene: TRBV27; CDR3aa: CASSLSYLTRTDTQYF
j_gene: TRBJ1-1; d_gene: -; v_gene: TRBV7-8; CDR3aa: CASSLAGDKAFF
j_gene: TRBJ2-2; d_gene: TRBD2; v_gene: TRBV15; CDR3aa: CATSGLWEGTGELFF
j_gene: TRBJ1-1; d_gene: -; v_gene: TRBV6-5; CDR3aa: CASSYLGQNTEAFF